The next 30 T cell receptor beta chains were all read from a single sample in a study of identifying expanded T cells in peripheral blood. Sequencing was performed with immunoSEQ multiplex PCR; in TCRdb, only in-frame clones are kept and a portion is missing. The sample includes 50,000 to 75,000 clones, about four fifths of them seen just once. Source material: blood. The origin of the receptors is a person aged 18-70 years in good health.

This rearrangement joins TRBV7-2 to TRBJ2-7, with D possibly TRBD2 on 6 matching bases. The ends were cut back, 1 base at V and 2 bases at J, with 12 bases in the middle. The CDR3 spans 15 residues. CDR1 SGHTA and CDR2 FQGNSA come from the germline V gene. CDR3: CASSLDGTRTYEQYF. CDR3 in DNA: TGTGCCAGCAGCTTAGATGGGACTCGAACCTACGAGCAGTACTTC.

The CDR3, as DNA: TGTGCCAGCAGCCCAATACAGGGGAGCTACGAGCAGTACTTC. Its translation: CASSPIQGSYEQYF. This sequence joins TRBV7-7 and TRBJ2-7; 7 nucleotides line up with TRBD1. The CDR3 extends over 14 amino acids. V shed 5 bases, J shed 3 bases, and the junction held 7 bases outside the gene matches. CDR1 is SSHAT and CDR2 is FNYEAQ in the germline V gene (reference sequence).

The chain recombines TRBV7-2 with TRBJ2-1, with 13 nucleotides matching TRBD2. CDR3 length: 16 amino acids. CDR1 is SGHTA and CDR2 is FQGNSA in the germline V gene. After removal of 5 bases from V and 8 bases from J, the junction contained 9 bases not matched to a gene. CDR3 sequence reads: CASSPPGLAGDHEQFF. CDR3 nucleotide sequence: TGTGCCAGCAGCCCCCCAGGACTAGCGGGAGATCATGAGCAGTTCTTC.

In regard to this clone: Other nucleotide sequences in the sample specify the same CDR3. As DNA, the CDR3 is TGTGCCAGCAGTTTGACTAGCGGGACCTACAATGAGCAGTTCTTC. Translated, it gives CASSLTSGTYNEQFF. The rearrangement uses TRBV27 and TRBJ2-1, with 11 bases fitting TRBD2. The length of the CDR3 is 15 residues. The germline V gene encodes CDR1 MNHEY and CDR2 SMNVEV (reference sequence). J was trimmed by 2 bases and V by 3 bases; bases with no gene match: 0.

This sequence joins TRBV30 and TRBJ1-3; D gene ambiguous. Germline V lookup: CDR1 GTSNPN, CDR2 SVGIG (reference sequence). CDR3 length: 12 amino acids. The V gene lost 2 bases and the J gene lost 9 bases, with 11 bases spanning the gap. The CDR3 loop is CAWSTDRGTIYF. In DNA form, the CDR3 reads TGTGCCTGGAGTACGGACCGGGGCACCATATATTTT.

The chain joins TRBV4-1 to TRBJ2-3, with D tentatively TRBD2 (6 bases). Trimming removed 0 bases from V and 2 bases from J, with 18 bases in between. Per germline, CDR1 MGHRA and CDR2 YSYEKL. CDR3 length equals 18 residues. Here the CDR3 reads CASSQDLGAGRYTDTQYF. CDR3 DNA: TGCGCCAGCAGCCAAGATCTAGGGGCGGGGAGGTACACAGATACGCAGTATTTT.

This sequence joins TRBV6-1 and TRBJ2-2, with D perhaps TRBD1 (5 bases). Trimming left V 0 bases short and J 6 bases short, with 11 bases between. Germline CDR1 MNHNS, CDR2 SASEGT. CDR3 length: 15 residues. The CDR3: CASSEADTLPGELFF. The CDR3 coding sequence is TGTGCCAGCAGTGAAGCGGACACTCTGCCCGGGGAGCTGTTTTTT.

This clone was detected a few times. The V and J genes are TRBV7-9 and TRBJ1-2, with TRBD1 matching over 7 bases. The V gene end was trimmed by 4 bases and the J gene end by 8 bases; junction bases not matched to a gene: 16. This CDR3 region has 16 residues. From germline, CDR1 is SEHNR and CDR2 FQNEAQ (reference sequence). CDR3 bases: TGTGCCAGCAGCTCGCCCTTGGACAGGCCGGTTAACGGCTACACCTTC. This translates into CASSSPLDRPVNGYTF.

The J gene is TRBJ2-2, the V gene TRBV7-9, with a possible D match to TRBD2 (5 bases). With 1 base removed from V and 7 bases from J, the gap between germline ends came to 7 bases. Germline V gene data show CDR1 as SEHNR and CDR2 as FQNEAQ (reference sequence). The CDR3 sequence is 13 residues long. The DNA of the CDR3 is TGTGCCAGCAGCTTAGAAGGACTCGGGGAGCTGTTTTTT. Its protein is CASSLEGLGELFF.

V gene TRBV30 combines with J gene TRBJ1-1; tentatively, D is TRBD1 (6 bases). The CDR3 sequence is 15 residues long. Trimming cost V 3 bases and J 0 bases, with 14 bases left between them. Germline-derived CDR1 and CDR2 are GTSNPN and SVGIG (reference sequence). This CDR3 is CAWRGKQGLNTEAFF. CDR3 nucleotides: TGTGCCTGGAGGGGGAAACAGGGATTGAACACTGAAGCTTTCTTT. The complete variable domain, with remaining parts taken from reference TRBV30 and TRBJ1-1, reads SQTIHQWPATLVQPVGSPLSLECTVEGTSNPNLYWYRQAAGRGLQLLFYSVGIGQISSEVPQNLSASRPQDRQFILSSKKLLLSDSGFYLCAWRGKQGLNTEAFFGQGTRLTVV.

This clone was found once. This sequence joins TRBV5-6 and TRBJ2-2; D gene uncertain. The germline V gene encodes CDR1 SGHDT and CDR2 YYEEEE. This CDR3 has 14 residues. The germline V and J ends were trimmed by 0 bases and 2 bases, with 5 bases remaining between them. The CDR3 DNA sequence: TGTGCCAGCAGCTTGGGACTTAACACCGGGGAGCTGTTTTTT. Its protein product is CASSLGLNTGELFF.

V gene TRBV6-5 combines with J gene TRBJ2-1; D is ambiguous. CDR3 length: 14 amino acids. CDR1 is MNHEY, CDR2 SVGAGI, per germline. The V and J ends lost 0 bases and 7 bases respectively, with 10 bases between them. Here the CDR3 reads CASSYSIQVNEQFF. In DNA, the CDR3 is TGTGCCAGCAGTTACTCGATTCAGGTGAATGAGCAGTTCTTC.

Here the CDR3 reads CASTRGAIQYF. The CDR3 coding sequence is TGTGCCAGTACTCGCGGGGCCATTCAGTACTTC. This chain connects TRBV19 to TRBJ2-4; tentative D call: TRBD2 (6 bases). Germline CDR1 is LNHDA and CDR2 is SQIVND (reference sequence). V lost 7 bases, J lost 9 bases, and 10 bases lay in between. The CDR3 spans 11 residues.

The CDR3 nucleotides are TGCGCCAGCAGCCCAACTTGGGATGATGGCTACACCTTC. Translated, it gives CASSPTWDDGYTF. The gene calls are TRBV4-3 and TRBJ1-2; D remains ambiguous. V dropped 4 bases and J dropped 6 bases, with 12 bases sitting between them. Germline CDR1 reads LGHNA; CDR2 reads YSLEER. The CDR3 consists of 13 residues.

This sequence joins TRBV12-5 and TRBJ2-1, with 9 positions matching TRBD2. Trimming removed 3 bases from V and 4 bases from J; junction bases left unmatched: 4. There are 15 residues in the CDR3. Germline CDR1 LGHNT, CDR2 FRNRAP. The CDR3 loop reads CASGFPSGAYNEQFF. The CDR3 DNA is TGTGCTAGTGGTTTCCCTAGCGGGGCTTACAATGAGCAGTTCTTC.

The J gene is TRBJ1-3, the V gene TRBV6-1, with 8 bases that match TRBD1. CDR3 length: 17 amino acids. V trimming: 4 bases; J trimming: 3 bases; junction bases outside the gene matches: 11. Germline values: CDR1 MNHNS, CDR2 SASEGT. CDR3 DNA: TGTGCCAGCAGTGGGGGACAGGCAATCAATTTTGGAAACACCATATATTTT. It specifies CASSGGQAINFGNTIYF.

The chain recombines TRBV19 with TRBJ1-1, with D maybe TRBD1 (6 bases). The germline V and J ends were trimmed by 11 bases and 1 base, with 14 bases remaining between them. Germline V gene sequence: CDR1 LNHDA, CDR2 SQIVND (reference sequence). This CDR3 has 13 amino acids. This CDR3 reads CASNDRTNTEAFF. The CDR3 DNA follows: TGTGCCTCTAATGACAGGACGAACACTGAAGCTTTCTTT. The full variable domain, rest sourced from reference TRBV19 and TRBJ1-1, is DGGITQSPKYLFRKEGQNVTLSCEQNLNHDAMYWYRQDPGQGLRLIYYSQIVNDFQKGDIAEGYSVSREKKESFPLTVTSAQKNPTAFYLCASNDRTNTEAFFGQGTRLTVV.

V is TRBV4-3 and J is TRBJ2-2, with 10 bases that match TRBD1. CDR3 length equals 15 residues. V trimming: 7 bases; J trimming: 6 bases; junction bases outside the gene matches: 8. Per the germline V gene, CDR1 is LGHNA and CDR2 is YSLEER. Written as DNA, the CDR3 is TGCGCCAGCACCCCGACAGGGGGCTTTGCCGGGGAGCTGTTTTTT. Translating it yields CASTPTGGFAGELFF.

The chain uses TRBV9 and TRBJ2-3, with D unclear. Trimming pared 0 bases from V and 3 bases from J, leaving 11 bases between. CDR3 length: 15 residues. CDR1 and CDR2 from the germline V gene are SGDLS and YYNGEE. CDR3 amino acids: CASSVVGVVTDTQYF. CDR3 DNA: TGTGCCAGCAGCGTAGTTGGGGTTGTGACAGATACGCAGTATTTT.

The rearrangement links TRBV6-5 to TRBJ2-5, with D possibly being TRBD1 (7 bases). Deletions cut 4 bases from V and 5 bases from J, with 20 bases between. Germline CDR1 MNHEY, CDR2 SVGAGI. This CDR3 contains 16 residues. CDR3 loop: CASSSYGRQGRETQYF. CDR3 DNA sequence: TGTGCCAGCAGTTCTTACGGGAGACAGGGTCGGGAGACCCAGTACTTC.

The chain couples TRBV29-1 to TRBJ2-5; D possibly corresponds to TRBD2 (6 bases). The ends were cut back, 6 bases at V and 2 bases at J, with 13 bases in the middle. The CDR3 has 13 residues. Germline CDR1 and CDR2: SQVTM and ANQGSEA. Here the CDR3 DNA reads TGCAGCGTCCGGCGGGACGGTCAAGAGACCCAGTACTTC. Translation gives CSVRRDGQETQYF.

The chain is built from TRBV25-1 and TRBJ2-5; either TRBD1 or TRBD2 may fit D (5 bases each). The V end lost 2 bases, the J end lost 5 bases, and 9 bases lay between the germline ends. The V gene's germline CDR1 is MGHDK and CDR2 SYGVNS. The CDR3 has 13 residues. The CDR3, as DNA: TGTGCCAGCAGTGAACTGGGACGGGAGACCCAGTACTTC. Translating it yields CASSELGRETQYF.

The chain has TRBV5-4 and TRBJ2-5; weak D call: TRBD1 (5 bases). Trimming pared 6 bases from V and 2 bases from J, leaving 8 bases between. The CDR3 spans 12 residues. Germline CDR1 reads SGHNT; CDR2 reads YYREEE (reference sequence). This CDR3 is CASTKGQETQYF. The CDR3 coding sequence is TGTGCCAGCACCAAGGGGCAAGAGACCCAGTACTTC.

The gene calls are TRBV6-6 and TRBJ1-1; tentative D call: TRBD1 (5 bases). This CDR3 is built from 14 residues. Looked up from germline, CDR1 is MNHNY and CDR2 is SVGAGI (reference sequence). Trimming shortened V by 5 bases and J by 1 base, and 11 bases separated the two germline ends. This CDR3 is CASSPGRGNTEAFF. DNA of the CDR3: TGTGCCAGCAGTCCCGGGAGGGGGAACACTGAAGCTTTCTTT.

The chain has TRBV11-2 and TRBJ2-1; no clear D. The V and J ends lost 0 bases and 9 bases respectively, with 12 bases between them. This CDR3 region has 14 residues. The germline V gene encodes CDR1 SGHAT and CDR2 FQNNGV. The CDR3 sequence is CASSLDGIRGEQFF. The DNA of the CDR3 is TGTGCCAGCAGCTTAGACGGTATACGCGGTGAGCAGTTCTTC.

The CDR3 DNA follows: TGTGCCAGCAGCCAAACACTAGCGGGAGCAGATACGCAGTATTTT. It yields the protein CASSQTLAGADTQYF. The gene calls are TRBV7-2 and TRBJ2-3, with 11 bases lining up with TRBD2. The CDR3 is made up of 15 amino acids. V shed 5 bases, J shed 4 bases, and the junction held 5 bases outside the gene matches. CDR1 is SGHTA and CDR2 is FQGNSA in the germline V gene.

The chain uses TRBV6-1 and TRBJ2-4, with D perhaps TRBD2 (6 bases). CDR3 length equals 16 residues. V lost 4 bases, J lost 0 bases, and 13 bases lay in between. The germline V gene encodes CDR1 MNHNS and CDR2 SASEGT. CDR3 nucleotides: TGTGCCAGCAGTGGGGGCGGAGGGTTAGCCAAAAACATTCAGTACTTC. This gives the protein CASSGGGGLAKNIQYF.

This chain's CDR3 is CASSFSGTSGGQFF. The CDR3 nucleotides are TGTGCCAGCAGTTTTTCCGGGACTAGCGGGGGGCAGTTCTTC. V usage is TRBV28 and J usage is TRBJ2-1, with 14 bases fitting TRBD2. The CDR3 sequence is 14 residues long. With 3 bases clipped from V and 12 bases from J, the junction kept 4 bases outside the gene matches. Germline CDR1 is MDHEN and CDR2 is SYDVKM.

V is TRBV5-1 and J is TRBJ2-1; 11 bases line up with TRBD2. Per the germline V gene, CDR1 is SGHRS and CDR2 is YFSETQ. The CDR3 has 20 residues. Trimming at V came to 1 base and at J to 0 bases, leaving 12 bases not matched to a gene. The DNA of the CDR3 is TGCGCCAGCAGCTTGTCGACTACTAGCGGGGGCCATAGCTCCTACAATGAGCAGTTCTTC. It is translated as CASSLSTTSGGHSSYNEQFF.

This rearrangement joins TRBV7-2 to TRBJ2-3; 7 bases map to TRBD1. Germline loops: CDR1 SGHTA, CDR2 FQGNSA. CDR3 size: 12 residues. With V trimmed by 2 bases and J by 9 bases, 2 bases remained unmatched. CDR3 in amino acids: CASSLYRGTQYF. CDR3 coding DNA: TGTGCCAGCAGCTTATACAGGGGCACGCAGTATTTT. The whole variable domain, remainder taken from reference TRBV7-2 and TRBJ2-3, is GAGVSQSPSNKVTEKGKDVELRCDPISGHTALYWYRQSLGQGLEFLIYFQGNSAPDKSGLPSDRFSAERTGGSVSTLTIQRTQQEDSAVYLCASSLYRGTQYFGPGTRLTVL.